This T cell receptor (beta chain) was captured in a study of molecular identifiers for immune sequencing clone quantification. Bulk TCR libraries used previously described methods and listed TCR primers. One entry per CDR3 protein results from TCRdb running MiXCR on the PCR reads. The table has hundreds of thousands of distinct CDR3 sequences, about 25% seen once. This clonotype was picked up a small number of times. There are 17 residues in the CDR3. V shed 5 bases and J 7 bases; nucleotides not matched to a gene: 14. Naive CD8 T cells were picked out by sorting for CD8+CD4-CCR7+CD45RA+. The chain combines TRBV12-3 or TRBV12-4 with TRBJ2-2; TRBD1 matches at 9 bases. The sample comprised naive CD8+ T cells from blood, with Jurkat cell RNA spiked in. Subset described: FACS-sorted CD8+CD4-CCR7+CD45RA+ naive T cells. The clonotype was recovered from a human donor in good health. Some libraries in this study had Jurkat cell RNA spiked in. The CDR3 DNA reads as TGTGCCAGCAGTCCCCCGACCGGACAGGGGCACCTCGGGGAGCTGTTTTTT. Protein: CASSPPTGQGHLGELFF.